The 11 T cell receptor beta chains below were found in one sample sequenced in a study of T cells in narcolepsy. Sequenced by immunoSEQ multiplex PCR; TCRdb stores in-frame clones only, minus some. The table records 30,000 to 35,000 clones, 65% to 85% of them present only once. Material: memory (CD45RA-) CD4+ T cells from blood. The receptor source for this set is a human donor in good health.

This clone was observed once. The chain employs TRBV11-3 and TRBJ2-7, with 13 bases fitting TRBD2. The CDR3 extends over 15 amino acids. From germline, CDR1 is SGHNT and CDR2 YENEEA. Losses at the gene ends were 4 bases for V and 7 bases for J; bases not matched to a gene: 7. DNA of the CDR3: TGTGCCAGCAGCTCCGTAACTAGCGGGAGGGCTGAGCAGTACTTC. Its protein product is CASSSVTSGRAEQYF.

A few counts support this clone. The chain links TRBV6-6 to TRBJ1-6, with D maybe TRBD1 (6 bases). Per germline, CDR1 MNHNY and CDR2 SVGAGI (reference sequence). The CDR3 totals 12 residues. V was cut by 6 bases and J by 9 bases, with 9 bases left in between. The CDR3 sequence: CASSQQGSPLHF. The CDR3 coding sequence is TGTGCCAGCAGCCAACAGGGTTCACCCCTCCACTTT.

This clone was detected only a few times. This chain connects TRBV11-1 to TRBJ1-4; D is perhaps TRBD1 (6 bases). The germline V and J ends were trimmed by 2 bases and 5 bases, with 9 bases remaining between them. The CDR3 consists of 14 residues. Germline CDR1 SGHAT, CDR2 FQDESV (reference sequence). DNA of the CDR3: TGTGCCAGCAGCTTATGGACAGACAATGAAAAACTGTTTTTT. It yields the protein CASSLWTDNEKLFF. Drawing the rest from reference TRBV11-1 and TRBJ1-4, the complete variable domain is EAEVAQSPRYKITEKSQAVAFWCDPISGHATLYWYRQILGQGPELLVQFQDESVVDDSQLPKDRFSAERLKGVDSTLKIQPAELGDSAMYLCASSLWTDNEKLFFGSGTQLSVL.

V usage is TRBV9 and J usage is TRBJ1-2; D uncertain. Trimming took 0 bases from V and 4 from J, leaving 19 bases between them. The CDR3 extends over 17 amino acids. Looked up from germline, CDR1 is SGDLS and CDR2 is YYNGEE. Here the CDR3 DNA reads TGTGCCAGCAGCGTAGGAGGCCTCGGTAAAACTATCTATGGCTACACCTTC. Its translation is CASSVGGLGKTIYGYTF.

The chain joins TRBV5-1 to TRBJ1-6; 7 nucleotides align to TRBD1. Germline V gene data show CDR1 as SGHRS and CDR2 as YFSETQ. The CDR3 totals 15 residues. Trimming at V came to 4 bases and at J to 3 bases, leaving 4 bases not matched to a gene. CDR3 coding DNA: TGCGCCAGCAGCCCGGGGACAGACTATAATTCACCCCTCCACTTT. As protein: CASSPGTDYNSPLHF.

The V gene is TRBV2, the J gene TRBJ1-1; a possible D gene is TRBD1 (6 bases). CDR3 size: 15 residues. V dropped 6 bases and J dropped 6 bases, with 20 bases sitting between them. Germline V CDR1 and CDR2: SNHLY, FYNNEI. CDR3 amino acids: CASRVLGQTGAEAFF. In DNA, the CDR3 is TGTGCCAGCAGGGTGTTAGGACAGACGGGAGCTGAAGCTTTCTTT. Full variable domain (outside the CDR3, taken from reference TRBV2 and TRBJ1-1): EPEVTQTPSHQVTQMGQEVILRCVPISNHLYFYWYRQILGQKVEFLVSFYNNEISEKSEIFDDQFSVERPDGSNFTLKIRSTKLEDSAMYFCASRVLGQTGAEAFFGQGTRLTVV.

The V and J genes are TRBV7-9 and TRBJ1-2; TRBD1 matches at 10 bases. The CDR3 covers 15 residues. Germline V gene data show CDR1 as SEHNR and CDR2 as FQNEAQ (reference sequence). V shed 5 bases and J 3 bases; nucleotides not matched to a gene: 6. The CDR3 loop is CASSAGTGAYYGYTF. As DNA, the CDR3 is TGTGCCAGCAGCGCCGGGACAGGGGCCTACTATGGCTACACCTTC.

This chain uses TRBV15 with TRBJ2-7; D unclear. CDR1 LNHNV and CDR2 YYDKDF come from the germline V gene (reference sequence). The V and J ends lost 0 bases and 1 base respectively, with 13 bases between them. This CDR3 has 16 residues. The CDR3 DNA is TGTGCCACCAGCAGAGATTCGTGGGAACAGTCCTACGAGCAGTACTTC. Protein: CATSRDSWEQSYEQYF. Filled out from reference TRBV15 and TRBJ2-7, the complete variable domain reads DAMVIQNPRYQVTQFGKPVTLSCSQTLNHNVMYWYQQKSSQAPKLLFHYYDKDFNNEADTPDNFQSRRPNTSFCFLDIRSPGLGDTAMYLCATSRDSWEQSYEQYFGPGTRLTVT.

CDR3: CASSTGYRAFF. As DNA, the CDR3 is TGTGCCAGCAGCACAGGGTACCGAGCTTTCTTT. This rearrangement joins TRBV11-3 to TRBJ1-1; a possible D gene is TRBD1 (6 bases). CDR1 is SGHNT and CDR2 is YENEEA in the germline V gene. This CDR3 is built from 11 residues. V gave up 5 bases and J gave up 10 bases, with 11 bases separating them.

The gene calls are TRBV7-6 and TRBJ1-6; no reliable D call. There are 15 residues in the CDR3. Trimming removed 5 bases from V and 12 bases from J, with 20 bases in between. Germline V gives CDR1 SGHVS, CDR2 FNYEAQ. The CDR3 bases are TGTGCCAGCAGCCAAGATTGGGCGGGCCACTTACCCCTCCACTTT. Protein: CASSQDWAGHLPLHF.

The gene calls are TRBV2 and TRBJ1-4; D not resolved. The CDR3 is made up of 17 amino acids. V lost 4 bases and J lost 0, with 15 bases in between. Per germline, CDR1 SNHLY and CDR2 FYNNEI. This CDR3 is CASSVFLGRTTNEKLFF. DNA for the CDR3: TGTGCCAGCAGTGTTTTTCTCGGACGGACAACTAATGAAAAACTGTTTTTT.